This T cell receptor beta chain was identified during a study of shared clonotypes between healthy human individuals. Generated by immunoSEQ multiplex PCR, the TCRdb table keeps only in-frame clones and is missing some. Among 2,500,000 or so clones, 93% were seen once, and the ten largest hold about 0.34%. CDR3 size: 14 residues. The germline V gene has CDR1 MGHDK and CDR2 SYGVNS. V was shortened by 2 bases and J by 5 bases, with 12 bases between the two germline ends. Sequenced sample: naive CD4+ T cells from PBMCs. As for subset: CD45RA+ positively selected. The clonotype originates from a man younger than 30 in good health. Some clones in this sample may be carry-over from other donors' samples. The chain recombines TRBV25-1 with TRBJ2-5; D ambiguous. The CDR3 here is CASSEPGGTETQYF. The CDR3 nucleotides are TGTGCCAGCAGTGAACCTGGCGGTACTGAGACCCAGTACTTC.